This TCR beta chain was recovered during a study of T cell responses to AZD1222 COVID-19 vaccine. The CDR3 contains 14 residues. Germline V CDR1 and CDR2: KGHSH, LQKENI. Trimming took 8 bases from V and 9 from J; bases not matched to a gene: 7. Some clones are missing from TCRdb's copy, which holds only in-frame ones; the method was immunoSEQ multiplex PCR. The sample lists fewer than 150,000 clones, around 90% seen once, with just over 3.5% in the top ten. Study-wide results and caveats: Regions 160-218 and 743-854 held dominance among vaccine-associated CD4 TCRs, which spanned spike.

Concerning this clone itself: Its target is unknown.

This specimen consisted of peripheral blood, obtained 28 days after the second AZD1222 dose. The J gene is TRBJ2-1, the V gene TRBV18, with TRBD2 matching 13 bases. This clonotype was sampled from an adult who received the AZD1222 COVID-19 vaccine. DNA of the CDR3: TGTGCCAGCCAGAGGACTAGCGGGAGTATTGAGCAGTTCTTC. Translation: CASQRTSGSIEQFF.